The 32 T cell receptor beta chains below all came from one sample that was sequenced in a study of shared clonotypes between healthy human individuals. The repertoire was sequenced with immunoSEQ multiplex PCR; TCRdb's copy has only in-frame clones and lacks some. The data contain 950,000 to 1,300,000 clones, under 80% of them singletons. Material: memory CD4+ T cells sorted from blood. Regarding subset: CD45RA-negative fraction. The receptor source for this set is a young man in good health.

This clone has just one count. This rearrangement joins TRBV5-4 to TRBJ2-1; D not certain. This CDR3 contains 12 residues. V was shortened by 3 bases and J by 4 bases, with 5 bases between the two germline ends. In germline, CDR1 is SGHNT, CDR2 YYREEE (reference sequence). Here the CDR3 reads CASSSDYNEQFF. In nucleotides, the CDR3 is TGTGCCAGCAGCTCCGATTACAATGAGCAGTTCTTC.

The sample holds many counts of this clone. The V and J genes are TRBV18 and TRBJ1-5, with TRBD1 matching over 9 bases. Trimming at V came to 3 bases and at J to 5 bases, leaving 5 bases not matched to a gene. The CDR3 extends over 15 amino acids. CDR1 and CDR2 from the germline V gene are KGHSH and LQKENI. The chain's CDR3 is CASSPRQGGDQPQHF. CDR3 DNA sequence: TGTGCCAGCTCACCGCGACAGGGGGGCGATCAGCCCCAGCATTTT.

As concerns this clone: Only one base separates this from a far larger clonotype, so it likely reflects a read error. In the same sample, other DNA sequences code for this CDR3. The chain joins TRBV28 to TRBJ1-5; tentatively, D is TRBD1 (5 bases). This CDR3 comprises 12 residues. Germline CDR1 and CDR2: MDHEN and SYDVKM. Trimming removed 8 bases at V and 1 base at J, with 6 bases between. The CDR3 reads CASRDSNQPQHF. The CDR3 DNA is TGTGCCAGCCGGGACAGCAATCAGCCCCAGCATTTT.

V is TRBV5-6 and J is TRBJ2-5; possibly TRBD2 for D (6 bases). Deletions cut 4 bases from V and 4 bases from J, with 20 bases between. The CDR3 sequence is 16 residues long. Germline lookup yields CDR1 SGHDT and CDR2 YYEEEE. As DNA, the CDR3 is TGTGCCAGCAGCACGACCGGGACTGTCATCGGAGAGACCCAGTACTTC. Protein product: CASSTTGTVIGETQYF.

This clone came up a few times. The chain couples TRBV9 to TRBJ2-2, with a weak D call TRBD1 (5 bases). This CDR3 is built from 16 residues. Germline V gene data show CDR1 as SGDLS and CDR2 as YYNGEE. Between the trimmed V and J ends, which lost 0 bases and 4 bases, there was a span of 13 bases. The CDR3 is CASSVAVDTVTGELFF. CDR3 in DNA: TGTGCCAGCAGCGTAGCGGTGGACACAGTCACCGGGGAGCTGTTTTTT. The whole variable domain, remainder taken from reference TRBV9 and TRBJ2-2, is DSGVTQTPKHLITATGQRVTLRCSPRSGDLSVYWYQQSLDQGLQFLIQYYNGEERAKGNILERFSAQQFPDLHSELNLSSLELGDSALYFCASSVAVDTVTGELFFGEGSRLTVL.

The chain carries TRBV6-6 and TRBJ2-3; TRBD2 might be the D (6 bases). Deletions cut 2 bases from V and 1 base from J, with 10 bases between. CDR1 MNHNY and CDR2 SVGAGI come from the germline V gene (reference sequence). The CDR3 covers 15 residues. CDR3 sequence: CASSYPPGGTDTQYF. The CDR3 DNA reads as TGTGCCAGCAGTTACCCTCCGGGGGGCACAGATACGCAGTATTTT.

The chain combines TRBV5-1 with TRBJ2-3; 10 bases are a match to TRBD2. CDR3 length equals 16 residues. Per the germline V gene, CDR1 is SGHRS and CDR2 is YFSETQ. Unmatched junction bases numbered 6, after V lost 0 bases and J lost 5 bases. The CDR3 nucleotides read TGCGCCAGCAGCTTGGGGGCTAGCGGGAGTATAGATACGCAGTATTTT. This encodes CASSLGASGSIDTQYF.

This chain links TRBV5-6 with TRBJ2-7; 11 nucleotides match TRBD1. The V segment lost 4 bases and the J segment 0 bases; nucleotides outside the gene matches: 3. The germline gives CDR1 SGHDT, CDR2 YYEEEE. The CDR3 loop spans 15 amino acids. CDR3 protein: CASSAGQGVSYEQYF. The CDR3 nucleotides are TGTGCCAGCAGCGCGGGACAGGGGGTCTCCTACGAGCAGTACTTC.

This sequence joins TRBV2 and TRBJ2-5, with D tentatively TRBD1 (6 bases). Germline CDR1 SNHLY, CDR2 FYNNEI. The CDR3 contains 13 residues. The ends were cut back, 6 bases at V and 7 bases at J, with 15 bases in the middle. CDR3 DNA: TGTGCCAGCAGGATAACCGGGACACTGACCCAGTACTTC. It specifies CASRITGTLTQYF.

Note on this clone: It is unclear where the CDR3 begins or ends on the DNA, so no DNA is shown, and the CDR3 is as TCRdb lists it. This chain links TRBV6-1 with TRBJ1-2. Germline V CDR1 and CDR2: MNHNS, SASEGT. The CDR3 is 14 amino acids in total, end residues counted. CDR3: CASILGRTNYGYTF.

Remarks on this clone: The same CDR3 can be traced to other DNA sequences in this sample. The gene calls are TRBV27 and TRBJ1-1; no reliable D call. The CDR3 spans 13 residues. The ends were cut back, 7 bases at V and 1 base at J, with 10 bases in the middle. Germline V gene data show CDR1 as MNHEY and CDR2 as SMNVEV (reference sequence). The CDR3 here is CASTPHSNTEAFF. In DNA form, the CDR3 reads TGTGCCAGCACCCCACACTCGAACACTGAAGCTTTCTTT.

CDR3: CASSVTEFMTGELFF. In nucleotides, the CDR3 is TGTGCCAGCAGTGTAACAGAGTTTATGACCGGGGAGCTGTTTTTT. This chain links TRBV5-5 with TRBJ2-2; no firm D call. Deletions cut 5 bases from V and 5 bases from J, with 16 bases between. Germline V gives CDR1 SGHKS, CDR2 YYEKEE (reference sequence). There are 15 residues in the CDR3.

This clone was detected ten times or more. This chain links TRBV6-1 with TRBJ2-7, with TRBD2 matching 10 bases. The CDR3 is 13 amino acids. The V gene end was trimmed by 4 bases and the J gene end by 9 bases; junction bases not matched to a gene: 6. CDR1 MNHNS and CDR2 SASEGT come from the germline V gene. Written as DNA, the CDR3 is TGTGCCAGCAGTGGGACTAGCGGACGGGGGCAGTACTTC. Translating gives CASSGTSGRGQYF.

This rearrangement joins TRBV2 to TRBJ2-7, with a weak D call TRBD1 (5 bases). Trimming shortened V by 5 bases and J by 3 bases, and 20 bases separated the two germline ends. CDR1 and CDR2 from the germline V gene are SNHLY and FYNNEI. The CDR3 spans 16 residues. The CDR3: CASSRSVGLNDYEQYF. The CDR3 DNA sequence: TGTGCCAGCAGTAGGTCGGTGGGGCTAAATGACTACGAGCAGTACTTC.

This chain uses TRBV6-5 with TRBJ2-2, with D perhaps being TRBD1 or TRBD2 (6 bases each). Germline CDR1 is MNHEY and CDR2 is SVGAGI. V lost 6 bases to trimming and J lost 7 bases, with 12 bases between them. CDR3 length: 13 amino acids. The CDR3 DNA reads TGTGCCAGCAGAAACGGGGGCATCGGGGAGCTGTTTTTT. Its translation is CASRNGGIGELFF.

The chain has TRBV27 and TRBJ2-4; 9 positions match TRBD1. This CDR3 spans 15 amino acids. Germline-derived CDR1 and CDR2 are MNHEY and SMNVEV (reference sequence). V trimming: 6 bases; J trimming: 6 bases; junction bases outside the gene matches: 9. CDR3 DNA: TGTGCCAGCAGAGAAACAGGGGGCCGAGGAAACATTCAGTACTTC. It encodes CASRETGGRGNIQYF.

V gene TRBV29-1 combines with J gene TRBJ1-2; weak D call: TRBD1 (5 bases). The V gene lost 4 bases and the J gene lost 7 bases, with 22 bases spanning the gap. CDR1 and CDR2 (germline): SQVTM, ANQGSEA. The CDR3 is made up of 15 amino acids. The CDR3 here is CSVVFGASLDLGYTF. The CDR3 DNA sequence: TGCAGCGTTGTCTTTGGGGCCTCCCTAGACCTTGGCTACACCTTC.

The rearrangement joins TRBV6-5 to TRBJ2-7, with D maybe TRBD2 (5 bases). Germline V gives CDR1 MNHEY, CDR2 SVGAGI. The V end lost 5 bases, the J end lost 3 bases, and 14 bases lay between the germline ends. This CDR3 region has 14 residues. The CDR3 region is CASSQWPEVYEQYF. CDR3 bases: TGTGCCAGCAGTCAGTGGCCGGAGGTCTACGAGCAGTACTTC.

The rearrangement uses TRBV30 and TRBJ1-2; D is perhaps TRBD1 (6 bases). V lost 4 bases and J lost 4, with 13 bases in between. The CDR3 totals 13 residues. The V gene's germline CDR1 is GTSNPN and CDR2 SVGIG (reference sequence). The CDR3 sequence is CAWTGEELYGYTF. The CDR3 nucleotides read TGTGCCTGGACAGGGGAAGAACTCTATGGCTACACCTTC.

The genes are TRBV7-9 and TRBJ1-1; TRBD1 aligns across 7 bases. Per germline, CDR1 SEHNR and CDR2 FQNEAQ (reference sequence). The J segment lost 8 bases and the V segment lost 9 bases, leaving 9 bases of the junction unmatched. This CDR3 spans 12 amino acids. CDR3 DNA: TGTGCCAGTACTTACAGGGGCCAGGAAGCTTTCTTT. Protein: CASTYRGQEAFF.

The chain combines TRBV5-6 with TRBJ1-1; no clear D. V was pared by 0 bases and J by 4 bases, with 7 bases between. Germline V gene data show CDR1 as SGHDT and CDR2 as YYEEEE. This CDR3 is 13 amino acids long. The CDR3 spells CASSLAPATEAFF. CDR3 DNA sequence: TGTGCCAGCAGCTTGGCTCCAGCCACTGAAGCTTTCTTT.

Concerning this clone: The junction and the germline gene differ at one end; a read error may be behind it. This rearrangement joins TRBV27 to TRBJ1-1; the D gene is possibly TRBD1 (5 bases). CDR3 size: 17 residues. Germline CDR1 reads MNHEY; CDR2 reads SMNVEV (reference sequence). CDR3 sequence reads: CASRLSWDGARDTEAFF. The CDR3 coding sequence is TGTGCCAGCAGATTATCTTGGGACGGCGCCCGGGACACTGAAGCTTTCTTT.

The V gene is TRBV15, the J gene TRBJ2-5; the match to TRBD1 covers 7 bases. The germline V gene has CDR1 LNHNV and CDR2 YYDKDF (reference sequence). V shed 4 bases and J 4 bases; nucleotides not matched to a gene: 3. CDR3 length: 13 amino acids. For the CDR3, the DNA is TGTGCCACCAGCACGACAGGGACAGAGACCCAGTACTTC. It codes for CATSTTGTETQYF.

A few counts support this clone. The CDR3 reads CASSQDIGSRGRTGELFF. CDR3 in DNA: TGCGCCAGCAGCCAAGACATCGGAAGCAGGGGGCGTACCGGGGAGCTGTTTTTT. The chain is built from TRBV4-1 and TRBJ2-2; 8 bases are shared with TRBD1. Per the germline V gene, CDR1 is MGHRA and CDR2 is YSYEKL. This CDR3 has 18 amino acids. Germline trimming cut 0 bases from V and 5 bases from J; bases unmatched to any gene: 11.

The chain recombines TRBV20-1 with TRBJ2-3; no definite D call. This CDR3 is 10 amino acids long. Germline-derived CDR1 and CDR2 are DFQATT and SNEGSKA (reference sequence). V shed 8 bases and J shed 3 bases, with 6 bases lying between them. The CDR3 DNA reads TGCAGTTGGGTTACAGATACGCAGTATTTT. Translation: CSWVTDTQYF.

About this clone itself: Additional DNA sequences in this sample encode the identical CDR3. V usage is TRBV7-2 and J usage is TRBJ2-5; tentatively, D is TRBD1 (6 bases). With 6 bases removed from V and 5 bases from J, the gap between germline ends came to 13 bases. Per germline, CDR1 SGHTA and CDR2 FQGNSA. The CDR3 has 13 residues. In nucleotides, the CDR3 is TGTGCCAGCAGTCTGGGCAGGGGCGAGACCCAGTACTTC. Translated, it gives CASSLGRGETQYF. The entire variable domain, with the rest obtained from reference TRBV7-2 and TRBJ2-5, is as follows: GAGVSQSPSNKVTEKGKDVELRCDPISGHTALYWYRQSLGQGLEFLIYFQGNSAPDKSGLPSDRFSAERTGGSVSTLTIQRTQQEDSAVYLCASSLGRGETQYFGPGTRLLVL.

The chain is built from TRBV5-1 and TRBJ2-7, with 10 bases lining up with TRBD2. The CDR3 sequence is 16 residues long. With V trimmed by 1 base and J by 6 bases, 10 bases remained unmatched. In germline, CDR1 is SGHRS, CDR2 YFSETQ. CDR3 loop: CASSLFVSSGGGEQYF. CDR3 in DNA: TGCGCCAGCAGCTTGTTCGTCTCTAGCGGGGGAGGCGAGCAGTACTTC.

The J gene is TRBJ1-1, the V gene TRBV19; D remains ambiguous. Trimming pared 4 bases from V and 11 bases from J, leaving 14 bases between. CDR1 LNHDA and CDR2 SQIVND come from the germline V gene (reference sequence). The CDR3 is 12 amino acids. DNA of the CDR3: TGTGCCAGTAGTAGAAATGGGAGGTCGGCTTTCTTT. Translation gives CASSRNGRSAFF.

This clone was detected once. The rearrangement joins TRBV29-1 to TRBJ2-7; a possible D gene is TRBD1 (5 bases). Trimming stripped 5 bases from V and 3 bases from J, with 11 bases between. The CDR3 is 12 amino acids. The germline V gene has CDR1 SQVTM and CDR2 ANQGSEA. The CDR3 DNA reads as TGCAGCGTTACCGGGCAGGGCTACGAGCAGTACTTC. Translation: CSVTGQGYEQYF.

This chain links TRBV28 with TRBJ1-2; D is undetermined. CDR3 size: 14 residues. The germline V and J ends were trimmed by 1 base and 3 bases, with 9 bases remaining between them. Germline loops: CDR1 MDHEN, CDR2 SYDVKM. The CDR3 coding sequence is TGTGCCAGCAGTTTATTTGTTGGGGACTATGGCTACACCTTC. This encodes CASSLFVGDYGYTF.

The chain joins TRBV5-1 to TRBJ2-7; D remains ambiguous. The V end was cut by 5 bases, the J end by 0 bases, with 15 bases between. The CDR3 runs 15 residues. Germline CDR1 reads SGHRS; CDR2 reads YFSETQ. The CDR3 coding sequence is TGCGCCAGCAGACGGAACTCCCAAAGCTCCTACGAGCAGTACTTC. It codes for CASRRNSQSSYEQYF.

The J gene is TRBJ2-2, the V gene TRBV7-9; TRBD1 is a possible D gene (6 bases). The ends were cut back, 6 bases at V and 2 bases at J, with 10 bases in the middle. The length of the CDR3 is 14 residues. Germline V gene lookup returns CDR1 SEHNR and CDR2 FQNEAQ (reference sequence). CDR3 residues: CASRDRLNTGELFF. The DNA for the CDR3 is TGTGCCAGCAGAGACAGGCTCAACACCGGGGAGCTGTTTTTT.